This TCR beta chain was identified during a study of blood T cell repertoires in COVID-19. On the study more broadly: T cells, B-cell-depleted T cells, or PBMCs supplied cDNA or gDNA.

Generated by immunoSEQ multiplex PCR, the TCRdb table keeps only in-frame clones and is missing some. The data contain 280,000 or so clones, under 90% of them singletons. The V and J ends lost 3 bases and 0 bases respectively, with 12 bases between them. CDR1 LGHDT and CDR2 YNNKEL come from the germline V gene (reference sequence). The CDR3 has 17 residues. Participant reports of clinical history set cohort assignment. This clonotype was sampled from a woman aged 45-59 years who had been exposed to COVID-19. Material for sequencing was PBMCs or T cells enriched from blood (not recorded which). The chain combines TRBV3-1 (or the pseudogene TRBV3-2) with TRBJ1-6; D might be TRBD1 (5 bases). The CDR3 sequence: CASSQLTGYSYNSPLHF. The CDR3 coding sequence is TGTGCCAGCAGCCAGTTAACAGGCTACTCCTATAATTCACCCCTCCACTTT.